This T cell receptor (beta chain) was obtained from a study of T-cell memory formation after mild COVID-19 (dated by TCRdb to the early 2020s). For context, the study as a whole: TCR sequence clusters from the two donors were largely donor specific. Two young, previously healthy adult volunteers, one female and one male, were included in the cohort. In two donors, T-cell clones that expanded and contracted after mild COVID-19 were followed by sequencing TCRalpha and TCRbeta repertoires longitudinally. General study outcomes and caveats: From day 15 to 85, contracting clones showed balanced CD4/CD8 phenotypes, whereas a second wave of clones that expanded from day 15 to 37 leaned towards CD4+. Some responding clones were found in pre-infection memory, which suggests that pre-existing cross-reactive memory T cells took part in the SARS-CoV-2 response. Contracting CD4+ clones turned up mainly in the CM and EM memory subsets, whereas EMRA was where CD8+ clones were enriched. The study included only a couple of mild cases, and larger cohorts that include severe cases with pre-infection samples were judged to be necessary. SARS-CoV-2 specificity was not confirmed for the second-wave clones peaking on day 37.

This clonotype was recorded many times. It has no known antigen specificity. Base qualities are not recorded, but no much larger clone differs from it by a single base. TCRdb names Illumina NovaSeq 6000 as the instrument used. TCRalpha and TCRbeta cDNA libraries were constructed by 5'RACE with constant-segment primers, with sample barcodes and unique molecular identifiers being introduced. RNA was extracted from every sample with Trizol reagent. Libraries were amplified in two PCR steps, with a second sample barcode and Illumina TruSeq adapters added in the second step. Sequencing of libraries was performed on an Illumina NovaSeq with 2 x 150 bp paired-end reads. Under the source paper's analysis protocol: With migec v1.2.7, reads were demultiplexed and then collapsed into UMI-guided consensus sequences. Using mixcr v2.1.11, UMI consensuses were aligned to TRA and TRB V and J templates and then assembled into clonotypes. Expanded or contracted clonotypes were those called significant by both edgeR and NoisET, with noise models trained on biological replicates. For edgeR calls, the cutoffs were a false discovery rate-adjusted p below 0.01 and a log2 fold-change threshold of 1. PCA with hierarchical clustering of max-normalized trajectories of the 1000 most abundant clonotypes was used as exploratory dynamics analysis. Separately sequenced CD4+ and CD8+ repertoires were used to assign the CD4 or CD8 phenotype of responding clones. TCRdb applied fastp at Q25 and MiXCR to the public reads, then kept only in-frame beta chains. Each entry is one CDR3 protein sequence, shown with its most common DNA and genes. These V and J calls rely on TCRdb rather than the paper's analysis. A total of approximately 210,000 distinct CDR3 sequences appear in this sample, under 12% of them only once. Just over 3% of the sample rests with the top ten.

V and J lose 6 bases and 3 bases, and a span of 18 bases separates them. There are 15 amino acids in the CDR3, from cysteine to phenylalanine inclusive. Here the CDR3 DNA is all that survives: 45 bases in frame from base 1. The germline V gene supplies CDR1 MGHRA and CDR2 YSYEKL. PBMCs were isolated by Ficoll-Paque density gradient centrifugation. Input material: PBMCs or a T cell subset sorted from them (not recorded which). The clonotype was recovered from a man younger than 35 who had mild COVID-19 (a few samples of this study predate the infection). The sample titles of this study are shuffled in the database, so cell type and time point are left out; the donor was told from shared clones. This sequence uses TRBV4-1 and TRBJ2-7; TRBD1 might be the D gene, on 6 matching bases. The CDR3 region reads CASSTLPDRNYEQYF. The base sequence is TGCGCCAGCAGTACGTTACCTGACAGGAACTACGAGCAGTACTTC.